This entry is about one T cell receptor (beta chain). Profiling relied on immunoSEQ multiplex PCR, and the TCRdb table lists in-frame clones only, not all of them. The profile covers around 20,000 clones, with about 85% appearing a single time and about a sixth taken by the ten largest. The sample belongs to a study of blood T cell repertoires in COVID-19. The V gene's germline CDR1 is MNHEY and CDR2 SVGAGI. After removal of 6 bases from V and 6 bases from J, the junction contained 6 bases not matched to a gene. This CDR3 region has 14 residues. This receptor was obtained from a man between 65 and 80 years old with acute or convalescent COVID-19. V gene TRBV6-5 combines with J gene TRBJ2-1, with 9 bases identical to TRBD2. Sequenced material: peripheral blood. The CDR3 DNA sequence: TGTGCCAGCAGCCGACTAGCGGCCACCAATGAGCAGTTCTTC. Protein: CASSRLAATNEQFF.